This is a list of T cell receptor beta chains from one sample in a study of blood T cell repertoires in COVID-19. TCRdb keeps only in-frame clones here, not all; method: immunoSEQ multiplex PCR. The sample carries about 400,000 clones, roughly 90% recorded once. The specimen was peripheral blood. These receptors all come from a man aged 40-49 years with acute or convalescent COVID-19. Each CDR3 is given with its conserved first and last residue. D genes are given only for firm matches. Clone size appears in some rows only: once, few, many, or a class for an expanded clone.

TRBD1	TRBV28	.	TRBJ2-5	CASSLLGQQETQYF	TGTGCCAGCAGTTTACTGGGACAGCAAGAGACCCAGTACTTC
.	TRBV28	.	TRBJ1-5	CASSRSRYSNQPQHF	TGTGCCAGCAGCCGAAGTAGATATAGCAATCAGCCCCAGCATTTT
TRBD2	TRBV5-4	.	TRBJ2-1	CASSLKLAGGRSSYNEQFF	TGTGCCAGCAGCTTGAAACTTGCCGGCGGGAGGAGCTCCTACAATGAGCAGTTCTTC
.	TRBV15	.	TRBJ1-1	CATRQGHNNTEAFF	TGTGCCACCCGCCAAGGACATAATAACACTGAAGCTTTCTTT
TRBD2	TRBV7-8	.	TRBJ2-1	CASSPPIRLAGGRNEQFF	TGTGCCAGCAGCCCGCCCATAAGACTAGCGGGAGGGAGGAATGAGCAGTTCTTC
TRBD2	TRBV19	.	TRBJ2-7	CASSKEREISYEQYF	TGTGCCAGTAGTAAGGAGCGGGAGATCTCCTACGAGCAGTACTTC
TRBD2	TRBV5-1	.	TRBJ2-2	CASSLAGGDTGELFF	TGCGCCAGCAGCTTGGCCGGGGGGGACACCGGGGAGCTGTTTTTT
TRBD1	TRBV7-8	.	TRBJ1-5	CASSSDRARPQHF	TGTGCCAGCAGCTCCGACAGGGCACGGCCCCAGCATTTT
.	TRBV29-1	.	TRBJ2-7	CSVEIGTTYEQYF	TGCAGCGTTGAAATCGGGACAACCTACGAGCAGTACTTC
.	TRBV6-5	.	TRBJ1-1	CASTRALNTEAFF	TGTGCCAGCACGAGGGCCTTGAACACTGAAGCTTTCTTT
.	TRBV27	.	TRBJ2-3	CASSVGGIQGDTQYF	TGTGCCAGCAGTGTCGGAGGGATCCAAGGAGATACGCAGTATTTT
.	TRBV9	.	TRBJ2-1	CASSVAGRGREQFF	TGTGCCAGCAGCGTCGCTGGGCGGGGCAGGGAGCAGTTCTTC
TRBD1	TRBV29-1	.	TRBJ1-1	CSVVVSGGITEAFF	TGCAGCGTCGTTGTGTCAGGGGGCATCACTGAAGCTTTCTTT
TRBD2	TRBV27	.	TRBJ2-7	CASSFSGLAYEQYF	TGTGCCAGCAGTTTTTCGGGACTAGCTTACGAGCAGTACTTC
TRBD1	TRBV19	.	TRBJ1-2	CASSIDRGHDGYTF	TGTGCCAGTAGTATAGACAGGGGGCACGATGGCTACACCTTC
TRBD1	TRBV6-5	.	TRBJ1-1	CASSLRQGTEAFF	TGTGCCAGCAGTCTTCGACAGGGGACTGAAGCTTTCTTT
.	TRBV11-3	.	TRBJ2-2	CASSLGAANTGELFF	TGTGCCAGCAGCTTGGGGGCCGCGAACACCGGGGAGCTGTTTTTT
.	TRBV4-3	once	TRBJ1-6	CASSQDRSSYNSPLHF	TGCGCCAGCAGCCAAGATCGCAGCTCCTATAATTCACCCCTCCACTTT
.	TRBV6-5	few	TRBJ1-5	CASSGDSGGNQPQHF	TGTGCCAGCAGCGGTGACAGCGGGGGCAATCAGCCCCAGCATTTT
.	TRBV18	once	TRBJ2-2	CASSPQGRTNTGELFF	TGTGCCAGCTCACCACAGGGCCGGACAAACACCGGGGAGCTGTTTTTT
TRBD1	TRBV5-5	.	TRBJ1-6	CASSPDRGNSPLHF	TGTGCCAGCAGCCCGGACAGGGGCAATTCACCCCTCCACTTT
TRBD1	TRBV13	once	TRBJ2-1	CASSLGLQGGQTYEQFF	TGTGCCAGCAGCTTAGGTTTACAGGGGGGTCAGACGTATGAGCAGTTCTTC
.	TRBV27	.	TRBJ2-3	CASSPRTSLGTDTQYF	TGTGCCAGCAGTCCCCGTACTAGCCTGGGCACAGATACGCAGTATTTT
.	TRBV27	.	TRBJ1-4	CASSLGRSGKLFF	TGTGCCAGCAGTTTAGGTCGGTCGGGAAAACTGTTTTTT
TRBD1	TRBV15	once	TRBJ2-7	CATRGTDSRLEQYF	TGTGCCACCAGGGGGACAGACTCCAGACTTGAGCAGTACTTC
.	TRBV7-8	.	TRBJ1-1	CASSPKGRGNTEAFF	TGTGCCAGCAGCCCCAAAGGAAGGGGGAACACTGAAGCTTTCTTT
TRBD1	TRBV10-3	few	TRBJ1-3	CAISESETGSSGNTIYF	TGTGCCATCAGTGAGTCTGAGACAGGGTCTAGTGGAAACACCATATATTTT
.	TRBV20-1	.	TRBJ1-4	CGLRLNEKLFF	TGTGGCTTGCGGCTCAATGAAAAACTGTTTTTT
.	TRBV28	.	TRBJ2-1	CASSPPLAGGSYNEQFF	TGTGCCAGCAGTCCTCCCCTGGCAGGGGGGTCCTACAATGAGCAGTTCTTC
TRBD1	TRBV19	.	TRBJ1-3	CASSSRPDRAGNTIYF	TGTGCCAGTAGTTCTCGTCCGGACAGGGCAGGAAACACCATATATTTT
.	TRBV5-1	.	TRBJ2-1	CASGPVRVDEQFF	TGCGCCAGCGGTCCTGTCAGGGTAGATGAGCAGTTCTTC
.	TRBV2	.	TRBJ1-4	CALRWGPNEKLFF	TGTGCTCTGCGGTGGGGCCCTAATGAAAAACTGTTTTTT
.	TRBV4-1	.	TRBJ2-7	CASSQDSGLPTYEQYF	TGCGCCAGCAGCCAAGATTCGGGACTCCCGACCTACGAGCAGTACTTC
TRBD1	TRBV19	.	TRBJ1-2	CASSPKRTGVGYTF	TGTGCCAGTAGCCCGAAGAGGACAGGGGTCGGCTACACCTTC
.	TRBV5-4	.	TRBJ1-1	CASSFLGAGTEAFF	TGTGCCAGCAGCTTTTTGGGGGCGGGCACTGAAGCTTTCTTT
TRBD1	TRBV6-6	.	TRBJ1-2	CASSYRGTGGWQGYTF	TGTGCCAGCAGTTACAGGGGGACAGGGGGCTGGCAAGGCTACACCTTC
.	TRBV30	few	TRBJ1-3	CAWTIPRGPGNTIYF	TGTGCCTGGACCATCCCCCGGGGTCCCGGAAACACCATATATTTT
TRBD1	TRBV11-2	.	TRBJ1-1	CASSFSTGDTEAFF	TGTGCCAGCAGCTTCTCGACAGGGGACACTGAAGCTTTCTTT
TRBD2	TRBV3-1/TRBV3-2	.	TRBJ2-3	CASSQIAGGPRDTQYF	TGTGCCAGCAGCCAAATAGCGGGGGGGCCGAGAGATACGCAGTATTTT
TRBD2	TRBV6-6	.	TRBJ2-7	CASAGGVEQYF	TGTGCCAGCGCGGGAGGTGTCGAGCAGTACTTC
TRBD2	TRBV15	.	TRBJ2-1	CATSGDLNEQFF	TGTGCCACTAGCGGGGACTTGAATGAGCAGTTCTTC
.	TRBV12-3/TRBV12-4	.	TRBJ1-2	CASSMGHARFFTF	TGTGCCAGCAGTATGGGACATGCAAGGTTTTTCACCTTC
.	TRBV7-7	.	TRBJ2-3	CASSSVPGDTQYF	TGTGCTAGCAGCTCCGTGCCCGGAGATACGCAGTATTTT
.	TRBV7-9	.	TRBJ2-7	CASSFFSGVPPYEQYF	TGTGCCAGCAGCTTCTTCTCGGGAGTACCTCCCTACGAGCAGTACTTC
TRBD1	TRBV7-9	once	TRBJ1-6	CASSAGGEGFYNSPLHF	TGTGCCAGCAGCGCAGGGGGAGAGGGGTTCTATAATTCACCCCTCCACTTT
.	TRBV5-1	.	TRBJ1-1	CASSLDSGNTEAFF	TGCGCCAGCAGCTTGGATTCGGGGAACACTGAAGCTTTCTTT
TRBD1	TRBV28	.	TRBJ1-2	CASSSSPGQVNGYTF	TGTGCCAGCAGTTCTTCTCCGGGACAGGTGAATGGCTACACCTTC
.	TRBV5-1	.	TRBJ2-2	CASSLARISNTGELFF	TGCGCCAGCAGCTTGGCCAGGATATCGAACACCGGGGAGCTGTTTTTT
.	TRBV10-3	.	TRBJ1-5	CAISESTGRQPQHF	TGTGCCATCAGTGAGTCAACAGGGCGGCAGCCCCAGCATTTT
.	TRBV6-1	.	TRBJ1-5	CASSEGRPSNQPQHF	TGTGCCAGCAGTGAGGGGAGACCCAGCAATCAGCCCCAGCATTTT
.	TRBV4-2	.	TRBJ1-1	CASSQVGQVNTEAFF	TGTGCCAGCAGCCAAGTCGGCCAGGTAAACACTGAAGCTTTCTTT
TRBD1	TRBV2	.	TRBJ1-1	CASSGRQGLSWNTEAFF	TGTGCCAGCAGTGGACGACAGGGGCTCTCCTGGAACACTGAAGCTTTCTTT